These 32 T cell receptor beta chains were sequenced from one sample in a study of response to subunit inactivated influenza vaccine. TCRdb processed the RT-PCR reads anew with MiXCR; each CDR3 protein has one entry. The sample carries more than 700,000 distinct CDR3 sequences, 21% recorded once. This specimen was PBMCs from blood, taken roughly 5 days after vaccination. The receptors stem from a man aged 50 to 59 who received an inactivated influenza vaccine.

This clonotype was seen repeatedly, ten times or more. V is TRBV4-3 and J is TRBJ2-7; 8 bases match TRBD2. Losses at the gene ends were 1 base for V and 0 bases for J; bases not matched to a gene: 5. The CDR3 contains 16 residues. Germline assignment: CDR1 LGHNA and CDR2 YSLEER. In DNA, the CDR3 is TGCGCCAGCAGCCAAGGGATAGCGGGAAGCTCCTACGAGCAGTACTTC. This codes for CASSQGIAGSSYEQYF.

The chain uses TRBV12-3 or TRBV12-4 and TRBJ2-3; 7 bases line up with TRBD1. The J segment lost 5 bases and the V segment lost 1 base, leaving 3 bases of the junction unmatched. The CDR3 is 14 amino acids. CDR3 bases: TGTGCCAGCAGTTTAGTAGGGGACAGAGATACGCAGTATTTT. Amino acid sequence: CASSLVGDRDTQYF.

This clonotype was detected ten times or more. The chain has TRBV20-1 and TRBJ2-1, with 14 nucleotides matching TRBD2. J was trimmed by 8 bases and V by 3 bases; bases with no gene match: 9. CDR1 DFQATT and CDR2 SNEGSKA come from the germline V gene (reference sequence). This CDR3 has 16 amino acids. CDR3 residues: CSASNAGTSGSYEQFF. Written as DNA, the CDR3 is TGCAGTGCTAGTAACGCCGGGACTAGCGGGAGCTATGAGCAGTTCTTC.

This clonotype was found a few times. The chain recombines TRBV7-2 with TRBJ2-3; D unresolved. The V gene lost 0 bases and the J gene lost 14 bases, with 12 bases spanning the gap. From germline, CDR1 is SGHTA and CDR2 FQGNSA. CDR3 length: 12 amino acids. CDR3 protein: CASSLAWSELYF. Here the CDR3 DNA reads TGTGCCAGCAGCTTAGCCTGGTCCGAGCTGTATTTT.

This clonotype was detected only a few times. V gene TRBV7-8 combines with J gene TRBJ2-1; TRBD2 is a possible D gene (5 bases). Germline-derived CDR1 and CDR2 are SGHVS and FQNEAQ. Between the trimmed V and J ends, which lost 5 bases and 3 bases, there was a span of 11 bases. CDR3 length equals 14 residues. In nucleotides, the CDR3 is TGTGCCAGCAGCGAACATCGGGGCTACAATGAGCAGTTCTTC. Translated, it gives CASSEHRGYNEQFF. The whole variable domain, filled in from reference TRBV7-8 and TRBJ2-1, reads GAGVSQSPRYKVAKRGQDVALRCDPISGHVSLFWYQQALGQGPEFLTYFQNEAQLDKSGLPSDRFFAERPEGSVSTLKIQRTQQEDSAVYLCASSEHRGYNEQFFGPGTRLTVL.

CDR3 bases: TGTGCCAGCAGCCAAGTTAGCGGGGTTTACGAGCAGTACTTC. Protein product: CASSQVSGVYEQYF. V gene TRBV14 combines with J gene TRBJ2-7; 8 positions match TRBD2. This CDR3 region has 14 residues. Germline lookup yields CDR1 SGHDN and CDR2 FVKESK. V lost 1 base, J lost 4 bases, and 3 bases stayed unmatched.

This clonotype was counted between two and nine times. The rearrangement joins TRBV18 to TRBJ2-7, with D uncertain. The CDR3 is 14 residues long. V gave up 2 bases and J gave up 2 bases, with 10 bases separating them. Germline CDR1 reads KGHSH; CDR2 reads LQKENI. In DNA form, the CDR3 reads TGTGCCAGCTCACCATTTGAAGGACCCTACGAGCAGTACTTC. It encodes CASSPFEGPYEQYF. Full variable domain (remainder filled in from reference TRBV18 and TRBJ2-7): NAGVMQNPRHLVRRRGQEARLRCSPMKGHSHVYWYRQLPEEGLKFMVYLQKENIIDESGMPKERFSAEFPKEGPSILRIQQVVRGDSAAYFCASSPFEGPYEQYFGPGTRLTVT.

This clonotype was observed a handful of times. The CDR3 sequence: CASSQRLAGDGYNEQFF. CDR3 sequence (DNA): TGCGCCAGCAGCCAAAGACTAGCGGGAGATGGCTACAATGAGCAGTTCTTC. The rearrangement joins TRBV4-3 to TRBJ2-1; 12 nucleotides agree with TRBD2. This CDR3 contains 17 residues. J was trimmed by 3 bases and V by 2 bases; bases with no gene match: 5. Germline values: CDR1 LGHNA, CDR2 YSLEER.

CDR3 coding DNA: TGTGCCAGCAGTAAAACAGGGCATCTCTACAATGAGCAGTTCTTC. Translated: CASSKTGHLYNEQFF. V usage is TRBV7-9 and J usage is TRBJ2-1; the D gene is possibly TRBD1 (6 bases). The germline V and J ends were trimmed by 6 bases and 3 bases, with 15 bases remaining between them. CDR1 is SEHNR, CDR2 FQNEAQ, per germline (reference sequence). There are 15 residues in the CDR3.

This clonotype was counted at least ten times. V usage is TRBV29-1 and J usage is TRBJ1-4; D may be TRBD1 (5 bases). Germline CDR1 is SQVTM and CDR2 is ANQGSEA. The CDR3 runs to 13 residues. Trimming removed 4 bases at V and 7 bases at J, with 13 bases between. The CDR3 protein is CSVGEGISEKLFF. CDR3 nucleotide sequence: TGCAGCGTTGGGGAGGGGATTTCTGAAAAACTGTTTTTT.

This clonotype was picked up many times. CDR3 protein: CASSYSTGNRNEKLFF. CDR3 sequence (DNA): TGTGCCAGCAGTTACTCGACGGGCAACCGAAATGAAAAACTGTTTTTT. The chain employs TRBV6-5 and TRBJ1-4; D unclear. The ends were cut back, 0 bases at V and 5 bases at J, with 13 bases in the middle. This CDR3 is 16 amino acids long. The germline V gene has CDR1 MNHEY and CDR2 SVGAGI.

V usage is TRBV2 and J usage is TRBJ1-6; D is undetermined. The germline V gene has CDR1 SNHLY and CDR2 FYNNEI. The CDR3 is 13 residues long. Trimming took off 2 bases at V and 2 bases at J, with 1 base between the two ends. The CDR3 sequence: CASSETYNSPLHF. Written as DNA, the CDR3 is TGTGCCAGCAGTGAAACCTATAATTCACCCCTCCACTTT. Full variable domain (outside the CDR3, taken from reference TRBV2 and TRBJ1-6): EPEVTQTPSHQVTQMGQEVILRCVPISNHLYFYWYRQILGQKVEFLVSFYNNEISEKSEIFDDQFSVERPDGSNFTLKIRSTKLEDSAMYFCASSETYNSPLHFGNGTRLTVT.

This clonotype was counted between two and nine times. The chain joins TRBV28 to TRBJ1-4; D is perhaps TRBD1 (5 bases). From germline, CDR1 is MDHEN and CDR2 SYDVKM. The CDR3 contains 14 residues. V was shortened by 1 base and J by 12 bases, with 15 bases between the two germline ends. The CDR3 here is CASSLSQGRTELFF. CDR3 in DNA: TGTGCCAGCAGTTTATCGCAGGGAAGGACGGAACTGTTTTTT.

The genes are TRBV29-1 and TRBJ2-7; the D gene is possibly TRBD2 (5 bases). This CDR3 is built from 11 residues. The germline V and J ends were trimmed by 3 bases and 6 bases, with 9 bases remaining between them. The germline V gene encodes CDR1 SQVTM and CDR2 ANQGSEA. CDR3 region: CSVESGIEQYF. CDR3 DNA: TGCAGCGTTGAGTCGGGAATCGAGCAGTACTTC.

This clonotype was observed a handful of times. The chain has TRBV29-1 and TRBJ1-2, with D possibly being TRBD1 (5 bases). CDR1 is SQVTM, CDR2 ANQGSEA, per germline. V lost 0 bases and J 4 bases, leaving 12 bases between the germline ends. The CDR3 has 14 residues. CDR3 loop: CSVEDQDRAYGYTF. As DNA, the CDR3 is TGCAGCGTTGAAGATCAAGACAGAGCCTATGGCTACACCTTC. The full variable domain, with the rest looked up from reference TRBV29-1 and TRBJ1-2, is SAVISQKPSRDICQRGTSLTIQCQVDSQVTMMFWYRQQPGQSLTLIATANQGSEATYESGFVIDKFPISRPNLTFSTLTVSNMSPEDSSIYLCSVEDQDRAYGYTFGSGTRLTVV.

This rearrangement joins TRBV6-2 or TRBV6-3 to TRBJ2-2; 9 nucleotides match TRBD2. CDR1 and CDR2 from the germline V gene are MNHEY and SVGEGT. The CDR3 runs to 16 residues. The trim removed 6 bases at V and 8 bases at J, leaving 13 bases unmatched. The CDR3 here is CASRRTTSGFYGELFF. CDR3 DNA: TGTGCCAGCAGACGTACGACTAGCGGATTCTATGGGGAGCTGTTTTTT.

V and J are TRBV7-9 and TRBJ1-1; tentative D call: TRBD1 (5 bases). V was shortened by 6 bases and J by 5 bases, with 22 bases between the two germline ends. CDR3 length equals 16 residues. The germline V gene has CDR1 SEHNR and CDR2 FQNEAQ (reference sequence). The CDR3 DNA reads TGTGCCAGCAGGGCCCGGCTCACCGGACACGGGACTGAAGCTTTCTTT. Translated, it gives CASRARLTGHGTEAFF.

This clonotype was recorded a few times. The chain couples TRBV10-3 to TRBJ1-1; 8 bases are shared with TRBD1. CDR1 is ENHRY, CDR2 SYGVKD, per germline. The CDR3 contains 14 residues. V shed 11 bases, J shed 2 bases, and the junction held 10 bases outside the gene matches. CDR3 amino acids: CASEDGQGNTEAFF. For the CDR3, the DNA is TGTGCCTCCGAAGACGGACAGGGCAACACTGAAGCTTTCTTT.

The V call is TRBV15, the J call TRBJ2-2; D is possibly TRBD2 (6 bases). Trimming removed 0 bases at V and 6 bases at J, with 11 bases between. The CDR3 runs to 15 residues. Germline values: CDR1 LNHNV, CDR2 YYDKDF (reference sequence). The CDR3 coding sequence is TGTGCCACCAGCAGAGACGGACTACCTCCCGGGGAGCTGTTTTTT. Protein product: CATSRDGLPPGELFF. Looking up the rest from reference TRBV15 and TRBJ2-2 gives the full variable domain: DAMVIQNPRYQVTQFGKPVTLSCSQTLNHNVMYWYQQKSSQAPKLLFHYYDKDFNNEADTPDNFQSRRPNTSFCFLDIRSPGLGDTAMYLCATSRDGLPPGELFFGEGSRLTVL.

This clonotype was recorded a few times. This chain links TRBV18 with TRBJ2-5; D gene uncertain. This CDR3 region has 14 residues. With 0 bases removed from V and 4 bases from J, the gap between germline ends came to 9 bases. Per the germline V gene, CDR1 is KGHSH and CDR2 is LQKENI. CDR3 loop: CASSPPSAGETQYF. CDR3 sequence (DNA): TGTGCCAGCTCACCACCGTCAGCAGGAGAGACCCAGTACTTC.

This clonotype was counted between two and nine times. In DNA form, the CDR3 reads TGCAGTGCTAGACGGGGAGCGGCACCTAATTCACCCCTCCACTTT. Translating gives CSARRGAAPNSPLHF. The chain has TRBV20-1 and TRBJ1-6; no clear D gene. CDR1 is DFQATT, CDR2 SNEGSKA, per germline (reference sequence). CDR3 length: 15 residues. Deletions cut 2 bases from V and 6 bases from J, with 14 bases between.

The V gene is TRBV5-5, the J gene TRBJ2-1; 13 nucleotides agree with TRBD2. The ends lost 0 bases at V and 8 bases at J; junction bases unmatched: 8. Germline-derived CDR1 and CDR2 are SGHKS and YYEKEE (reference sequence). The CDR3 totals 17 residues. The CDR3 nucleotides are TGTGCCAGCAGCTTGGTCTGGGGACTAGCGGGGACGCATGAGCAGTTCTTC. Translation: CASSLVWGLAGTHEQFF.

The chain has TRBV15 and TRBJ2-2; 7 bases are a match to TRBD1. V lost 4 bases to trimming and J lost 7 bases; unmatched junction nucleotides: 12. Germline values: CDR1 LNHNV, CDR2 YYDKDF (reference sequence). The CDR3 is 16 residues long. The CDR3 loop reads CATSKNRGPYSGELFF. The CDR3, as DNA: TGTGCCACCAGCAAAAACAGGGGTCCTTACAGCGGGGAGCTGTTTTTT.

This sequence joins TRBV5-1 and TRBJ2-7; no definite D call. V dropped 4 bases and J dropped 3 bases, with 17 bases sitting between them. Germline CDR1 is SGHRS and CDR2 is YFSETQ. This CDR3 has 15 amino acids. CDR3 bases: TGCGCCAGCAGCCCCCAGGATTACTCGATCTACGAGCAGTACTTC. Its protein is CASSPQDYSIYEQYF.

This chain uses TRBV20-1 with TRBJ1-6, with 9 bases matching TRBD1. J lost 8 bases, V lost 3 bases, and 11 bases had no gene match. CDR1 DFQATT and CDR2 SNEGSKA come from the germline V gene (reference sequence). This CDR3 comprises 16 residues. The CDR3 loop is CSASKGTGGGYSPLHF. CDR3 DNA sequence: TGCAGTGCTAGTAAGGGCACAGGGGGCGGTTATTCACCCCTCCACTTT.

The chain carries TRBV7-2 and TRBJ2-2; weak D call: TRBD2 (5 bases). The ends were cut back, 1 base at V and 6 bases at J, with 12 bases in the middle. Germline-derived CDR1 and CDR2 are SGHTA and FQGNSA. The CDR3 consists of 15 residues. The CDR3 region is CASSLDSSGSGELFF. The CDR3 bases are TGTGCCAGCAGCTTAGACTCCAGCGGTTCCGGGGAGCTGTTTTTT.

The gene calls are TRBV4-3 and TRBJ2-5; D might be TRBD1 (7 bases). Trimming stripped 0 bases from V and 5 bases from J, with 13 bases between. Germline CDR1 and CDR2: LGHNA and YSLEER. This CDR3 contains 15 residues. The CDR3: CASSQDPGGPETQYF. Here the CDR3 DNA reads TGCGCCAGCAGCCAAGATCCAGGGGGGCCGGAGACCCAGTACTTC.

This clonotype was seen more than once but under ten times. This chain links TRBV25-1 with TRBJ2-3; 7 bases map to TRBD1. Germline loops: CDR1 MGHDK, CDR2 SYGVNS. CDR3 length equals 14 residues. V lost 4 bases, J lost 3 bases, and 4 bases stayed unmatched. CDR3 residues: CASSVTGRTDTQYF. DNA of the CDR3: TGTGCCAGCAGTGTGACAGGGAGAACAGATACGCAGTATTTT.

The chain links TRBV28 to TRBJ2-6, with D perhaps matching TRBD1 (6 bases). The CDR3 has 16 residues. V was shortened by 4 bases and J by 2 bases, with 12 bases between the two germline ends. Germline V gives CDR1 MDHEN, CDR2 SYDVKM. CDR3 in DNA: TGTGCCAGCAGTTCACCGTACAGGGCTGGGGCCAACGTCCTGACTTTC. Translated, it gives CASSSPYRAGANVLTF.

The rearrangement joins TRBV27 to TRBJ2-5; 7 positions match TRBD1. CDR1 and CDR2 from the germline V gene are MNHEY and SMNVEV (reference sequence). The CDR3 loop spans 13 amino acids. Trimming removed 5 bases from V and 4 bases from J; junction bases left unmatched: 4. The CDR3 coding sequence is TGTGCCAGCAGTCACGACAGGGTAGAGACCCAGTACTTC. Translated, it gives CASSHDRVETQYF.

This clonotype occurred a few times. The V and J genes are TRBV6-2 or TRBV6-3 and TRBJ2-1; maybe TRBD2 (5 bases). V gave up 6 bases and J gave up 6 bases, with 12 bases separating them. The CDR3 loop spans 13 amino acids. Germline V gene data show CDR1 as MNHEY and CDR2 as SVGEGT. The CDR3 reads CASRGEGANEQFF. In nucleotides, the CDR3 is TGTGCCAGCAGGGGAGAGGGAGCCAATGAGCAGTTCTTC.

Details on this clonotype: One junction end does not reproduce the germline sequence, and a read error may be involved. The chain couples TRBV7-7 to TRBJ2-7; 8 bases align to TRBD1. The length of the CDR3 is 13 residues. Germline V gene data show CDR1 as SSHAT and CDR2 as FNYEAQ (reference sequence). The CDR3 sequence is CASSLGQGHEQYF. The DNA for the CDR3 is TGTGCTAGCAGTCTCGGACAGGGCCACGAGCAGTACTTC.